Sequencing of this T cell receptor (beta chain) was carried out in a study of control samples from healthy donors and cancer patients. The germline V gene has CDR1 SGHNT and CDR2 YYREEE (reference sequence). This CDR3 has 14 amino acids. The V gene lost 1 base and the J gene lost 8 bases, with 15 bases spanning the gap. The method was immunoSEQ multiplex PCR; TCRdb's version includes in-frame clones alone and lacks a portion of them. The sample contains 170,000 or so clones, more than 80% of which appear only once. The sequence came from a man aged 25-45 years in good health. The V gene is TRBV5-4, the J gene TRBJ1-2; D is possibly TRBD1 (6 bases). The sample comprised blood. This CDR3 is CASSLSFAGEGYTF. DNA for the CDR3: TGTGCCAGCAGCTTGTCATTTGCAGGGGAAGGCTACACCTTC.